Listed here are 11 T cell receptor beta chains from one sample, sequenced in a study of shared clonotypes between healthy human individuals. CD45RO negativity and positive selection for CCR7 defined naive CD8 cells, a population that excluded terminally differentiated effector memory CD45RA+ cells. Assay used: immunoSEQ multiplex PCR; TCRdb lists only in-frame clones, some missing. Among millions of clones listed, 85% to 95% were seen once. The sequenced material came from naive CD8+ T cells sorted from blood. The source of these receptors is a man aged 18 to 29 in good health.

This chain links TRBV11-2 with TRBJ1-1, with a weak D call TRBD1 (5 bases). Deletions cut 5 bases from V and 8 bases from J, with 15 bases between. The CDR3 length is 13 residues. Germline V CDR1 and CDR2: SGHAT, FQNNGV. The CDR3 protein is CASSLGAAAEAFF. The CDR3 nucleotides read TGTGCCAGCAGCCTTGGGGCAGCCGCCGAAGCTTTCTTT.

This clone was observed a few times. V is TRBV30 and J is TRBJ2-3, with TRBD1 matching over 8 bases. This CDR3 spans 12 amino acids. Germline V gene sequence: CDR1 GTSNPN, CDR2 SVGIG (reference sequence). V shed 6 bases, J shed 3 bases, and the junction held 2 bases outside the gene matches. The CDR3: CACQGATDTQYF. The CDR3 DNA reads as TGTGCCTGTCAGGGGGCTACAGATACGCAGTATTTT.

Worth noting for this clone: Within the sample, other DNA sequences also encode this same CDR3. The CDR3 region has the DNA TGCGCCAGCAGTGAGCCGGGAGATACGCAGTATTTT. Encoded protein: CASSEPGDTQYF. The gene calls are TRBV10-2 and TRBJ2-3, with D hard to call. Germline V gene data show CDR1 as WSHSY and CDR2 as SAAADI. This CDR3 has 12 amino acids. With 2 bases removed from V and 5 bases from J, the gap between germline ends came to 5 bases.

The DNA for the CDR3 is TGTGCTAGTGGTTTGGTAGGGGGCTACAATGAGCAGTTCTTC. Its protein is CASGLVGGYNEQFF. This chain joins TRBV12-5 and TRBJ2-1; D is perhaps TRBD1 (6 bases). V was shortened by 0 bases and J by 3 bases, with 6 bases between the two germline ends. Germline assignment: CDR1 LGHNT and CDR2 FRNRAP. This CDR3 is 14 amino acids long.

The chain employs TRBV7-6 and TRBJ2-5, with D perhaps matching TRBD1 or TRBD2 (5 bases each). Germline CDR1 reads SGHVS; CDR2 reads FNYEAQ. The germline V and J ends were trimmed by 5 bases and 2 bases, with 15 bases remaining between them. The CDR3 has 15 amino acids. The CDR3 region has the DNA TGTGCCAGCAGCCGCCGCGCAGGGAGACAAGAGACCCAGTACTTC. It codes for CASSRRAGRQETQYF.

The chain is built from TRBV13 and TRBJ2-1; TRBD2 matches 10 bases. The CDR3 extends over 15 amino acids. Germline V gene sequence: CDR1 PRHDT, CDR2 FYEKMQ (reference sequence). V lost 2 bases, J lost 4 bases, and 2 bases stayed unmatched. The CDR3 spells CASSLSGRGYNEQFF. The CDR3 DNA is TGTGCCAGCAGCTTAAGCGGGAGGGGATACAATGAGCAGTTCTTC.

V usage is TRBV11-2 and J usage is TRBJ1-2, with D perhaps TRBD1 (6 bases). The length of the CDR3 is 18 residues. Germline CDR1 reads SGHAT; CDR2 reads FQNNGV. Trimming removed 2 bases at V and 3 bases at J, with 22 bases between. CDR3 DNA sequence: TGTGCCAGCAGCTTAACACCCGCAGGGGATCGTGGTGACTATGGCTACACCTTC. Translated: CASSLTPAGDRGDYGYTF.

This clone was seen a few times. The gene calls are TRBV30 and TRBJ2-2; TRBD1 aligns across 7 bases. The CDR3 is 13 amino acids. Germline V gene lookup returns CDR1 GTSNPN and CDR2 SVGIG (reference sequence). The V segment lost 3 bases and the J segment 7 bases; nucleotides outside the gene matches: 5. Here the CDR3 DNA reads TGTGCCTGGAGCGACAGGGTTAGCGGGGAGCTGTTTTTT. This codes for CAWSDRVSGELFF.

The V and J genes are TRBV18 and TRBJ2-7; a weak D match, TRBD1 (5 bases). The germline gives CDR1 KGHSH, CDR2 LQKENI. Trimming pared 3 bases from V and 3 bases from J, leaving 15 bases between. The CDR3 sequence is 15 residues long. CDR3 DNA sequence: TGTGCCAGCTCACCCGCCGAGACCCAGGGCTACGAGCAGTACTTC. It encodes CASSPAETQGYEQYF. Based on the CDR3 plus reference TRBV18 and TRBJ2-7, the full variable domain is NAGVMQNPRHLVRRRGQEARLRCSPMKGHSHVYWYRQLPEEGLKFMVYLQKENIIDESGMPKERFSAEFPKEGPSILRIQQVVRGDSAAYFCASSPAETQGYEQYFGPGTRLTVT.

This rearrangement joins TRBV19 to TRBJ1-2; D remains ambiguous. Germline-derived CDR1 and CDR2 are LNHDA and SQIVND (reference sequence). V lost 1 base and J lost 8, with 14 bases in between. This CDR3 has 14 amino acids. CDR3 in amino acids: CASSIVGDADGYTF. The CDR3 bases are TGTGCCAGTAGTATAGTTGGGGATGCGGACGGCTACACCTTC.

The CDR3 DNA reads as TGTGCCAGCAGAGCCGGACAGGGGTCCTACGAGCAGTACTTC. It encodes CASRAGQGSYEQYF. This rearrangement joins TRBV27 to TRBJ2-7; 9 nucleotides line up with TRBD1. Germline assignment: CDR1 MNHEY and CDR2 SMNVEV (reference sequence). The CDR3 runs 14 residues. V was pared by 6 bases and J by 1 base, with 4 bases of the junction left unmatched.